What follows are 10 T cell receptor beta chains derived from one specimen sequenced in a study of blood T cell repertoires in COVID-19. Here immunoSEQ multiplex PCR was the method, and the copy in TCRdb shows in-frame clones only, minus some. Of 300,000 to 400,000 clones listed, 70% to 90% are singletons. The source material was peripheral blood. The receptors were sampled from a woman under 40 with COVID-19, enrolled during active disease.

This chain joins TRBV11-3 and TRBJ2-1; D remains unclear. Germline CDR1 is SGHNT and CDR2 is YENEEA. Trimming removed 0 bases from V and 6 bases from J, with 12 bases in between. This CDR3 has 15 amino acids. The CDR3 DNA sequence: TGTGCCAGCAGCTTAGACGGTCCCTACTCCAATGAGCAGTTCTTC. This codes for CASSLDGPYSNEQFF.

The CDR3 spells CASSDPGLAGEGTDTQYF. The CDR3 DNA reads TGTGCCAGCAGTGACCCGGGACTAGCGGGAGAGGGAACAGATACGCAGTATTTT. This chain links TRBV6-4 with TRBJ2-3, with 14 bases fitting TRBD2. Germline V gene lookup returns CDR1 MRHNA and CDR2 SNTAGT. The CDR3 sequence is 18 residues long. J gave up 3 bases and V 2 bases, and 7 bases lay outside the gene matches.

J is TRBJ2-2 and V is TRBV19, with 11 nucleotides matching TRBD2. In germline, CDR1 is LNHDA, CDR2 SQIVND (reference sequence). CDR3 length: 16 amino acids. With 5 bases clipped from V and 4 bases from J, the junction kept 6 bases outside the gene matches. CDR3 in amino acids: CASSPRLAGTTGELFF. In nucleotides, the CDR3 is TGTGCCAGTAGTCCGAGACTAGCGGGAACCACCGGGGAGCTGTTTTTT.

The table lists this clone with a count of one. The chain links TRBV9 to TRBJ2-3, with 8 nucleotides matching TRBD2. The CDR3 sequence is 15 residues long. The ends lost 7 bases at V and 2 bases at J; junction bases unmatched: 9. Germline values: CDR1 SGDLS, CDR2 YYNGEE. This chain's CDR3 is CASAPIAGTTDTQYF. CDR3 DNA: TGTGCCAGCGCCCCAATAGCGGGGACCACAGATACGCAGTATTTT.

The J gene is TRBJ1-2, the V gene TRBV4-2; TRBD1 is a possible D gene (6 bases). Germline CDR1 LGHNA, CDR2 YNFKEQ. This CDR3 spans 18 amino acids. V was trimmed by 3 bases and J by 0 bases, leaving 20 bases between them. CDR3: CASSQEQGSYLANYGYTF. Written as DNA, the CDR3 is TGTGCCAGCAGCCAGGAACAGGGTTCGTACCTCGCTAACTATGGCTACACCTTC.

V and J are TRBV4-1 and TRBJ1-1; a weak D match, TRBD1 (5 bases). Germline V gene lookup returns CDR1 MGHRA and CDR2 YSYEKL. V lost 4 bases to trimming and J lost 3 bases, with 15 bases between them. CDR3 length equals 15 residues. CDR3 coding DNA: TGCGCCAGCAGCCTAAGAAGGACACCAGACACTGAAGCTTTCTTT. Its protein is CASSLRRTPDTEAFF.

V gene TRBV7-8 combines with J gene TRBJ1-5; 9 nucleotides line up with TRBD1. CDR3 size: 15 residues. The J segment lost 8 bases and the V segment lost 2 bases, leaving 7 bases of the junction unmatched. Germline CDR1 and CDR2: SGHVS and FQNEAQ. CDR3 DNA sequence: TGTGCCAGCAGCTTAACCGGGACAGGGAAAAAGCCCCAGCATTTT. It translates to CASSLTGTGKKPQHF. The complete variable domain, with remaining parts taken from reference TRBV7-8 and TRBJ1-5, reads GAGVSQSPRYKVAKRGQDVALRCDPISGHVSLFWYQQALGQGPEFLTYFQNEAQLDKSGLPSDRFFAERPEGSVSTLKIQRTQQEDSAVYLCASSLTGTGKKPQHFGDGTRLSIL.

The chain is built from TRBV6-5 and TRBJ2-1; 9 bases are shared with TRBD1. Trimming cost V 7 bases and J 13 bases; bases outside gene matches: 5. The CDR3 totals 11 residues. CDR1 and CDR2 from the germline V gene are MNHEY and SVGAGI. In DNA, the CDR3 is TGTGCCAGCACCTCGGACAGGGGCCAGTTCTTC. It codes for CASTSDRGQFF.

Details on this clone: The same CDR3 can be traced to other DNA sequences in this sample. V and J are TRBV29-1 and TRBJ1-3; no firm D call. The CDR3 spans 12 residues. V lost 3 bases and J lost 4, with 7 bases in between. Germline values: CDR1 SQVTM, CDR2 ANQGSEA. The CDR3, as DNA: TGCAGCGTTGATACCGGGGGAAACACCATATATTTT. It yields the protein CSVDTGGNTIYF.

J is TRBJ2-2 and V is TRBV9, with D unresolved. The CDR3 is 14 amino acids. Trimming stripped 0 bases from V and 8 bases from J, with 11 bases between. Germline V gives CDR1 SGDLS, CDR2 YYNGEE. CDR3 residues: CASSVARYRGELFF. The CDR3 coding sequence is TGTGCCAGCAGCGTAGCCAGGTACCGTGGGGAGCTGTTTTTT.